This paragraph covers one TCR beta chain sequence. The germline CDR1 and CDR2 sequences are SGHTA and FQGNSA. V shed 3 bases, J shed 7 bases, and the junction held 7 bases outside the gene matches. The CDR3 runs to 14 residues. This specimen comes from a study of blood T cell repertoires in COVID-19. This table comes from immunoSEQ multiplex PCR, and its TCRdb copy is limited to in-frame clones, with some not included. There are roughly 120,000 clones in the sample; about 91% occur only once, and about 1% lies in the top ten. The source of this sequence is a woman in her forties or fifties with active or convalescent COVID-19. The sequenced material came from peripheral blood. V is TRBV7-2 and J is TRBJ1-2, with TRBD1 matching 8 bases. The CDR3, as DNA: TGTGCCAGCAGCTTGGACAGGGCGCATGGTGGCTACACCTTC. Translation: CASSLDRAHGGYTF.